Listed here is a single T cell receptor (beta chain). The same CDR3 arises from other DNA sequences in this sample as well. Assay: immunoSEQ multiplex PCR; the TCRdb copy retains only in-frame clones and omits some. Of about 290,000 clones listed, about 89% were seen once; the top ten hold about 1.7%. Germline V CDR1 and CDR2: LGHDT, YNNKEL (reference sequence). Deletions cut 0 bases from V and 4 bases from J, with 9 bases between. The CDR3 has 14 amino acids. This entry is derived from a study of blood T cell repertoires in COVID-19. The genes are TRBV3-1 (or the pseudogene TRBV3-2) and TRBJ2-5; TRBD2 might be the D (6 bases). Sequenced sample: PBMCs or T cells enriched from blood (not recorded which). The TCR originated in a woman in her forties who had recovered from COVID-19. CDR3 residues: CASSQDISGETQYF. CDR3 nucleotide sequence: TGTGCCAGCAGCCAAGATATTAGCGGAGAGACCCAGTACTTC.